Here is one TCR beta chain with its context. Its recognized antigen is unknown. A commercial ELISA kit detecting HCMV-specific IgG in serum was used to determine HCMV serostatus. Ficoll density gradient centrifugation was used to isolate peripheral blood mononuclear cells from blood. The sample comes from a study of T cells expressing NK-cell markers (dated by TCRdb to the early 2020s). In the study overall: In sorted CD3+CD56+NKG2C+, CD3+CD56+NKG2C- and CD3+CD56-NKG2C+ T-cell subsets from eight donors, TCR beta-chain repertoires were profiled. Randomly selected healthy volunteers, three men and five women, were used as the eight sequenced donors. Of the eight sequenced donors, seven were found to be HCMV-seropositive and one was found to be HCMV-seronegative. Sequencing of the libraries produced 2 x 150 bp reads on Illumina HiSeq 2000/2500, MiSeq or NextSeq. What the study reported, not specific to this receptor: It remained unclear whether the expanded NKG2C-expressing T cell clones were specific for HCMV antigens. Those dominant clonotypes were again the most abundant among CD3+CD56-NKG2C+ cells in a few donors, at about 28.3-60.1%. In several donors, the dominant CD3+CD56+NKG2C+ clonotypes were among the top 10 CD8+ clonotypes and accounted for 1.0-7.0% of CD8+ T cells.

Sequencing was performed on an Illumina HiSeq 2000. 5'RACE template switching, by which a universal primer site and unique molecular identifiers were added, was used to make TCR beta cDNA libraries. Synthesis of cDNA was primed from the TCR beta constant segment and was followed by two consecutive PCR amplification steps. As for the original processing: MIGEC was used to demultiplex reads and group reads by UMI, and MiTCR was used to assemble and quantify clonotypes. To exclude erroneous sequences, any TCR cDNA sequence not supported by at least two reads was discarded. The tcR package was used for downstream repertoire analysis, and clonotypes were matched across fractions by CDR3 nucleotide sequence plus V segment. VDJmatch was used to annotate antigen specificity against VDJdb, with one amino acid substitution allowed in CDR3. TCRdb reanalyzed the reads, keeping one entry per CDR3 protein sequence and omitting DNA. None of the V and J calls come from the authors' own analysis; TCRdb made them. This sample's table has entries for hundreds of thousands of distinct CDR3 sequences. The top ten hold approximately 7% of the sample.

The TCR was taken from a woman between 18 and 69 years old in good health. The specimen sequenced was blood T cells: a sorted CD56 or NKG2C T cell subset, CD4+ or CD8+ T cells, or bulk PBMC T cells (not recorded which).

CDR3 sequence: CASSIDSASSYEQYF. This chain is built from TRBV7-2 and TRBJ2-7. CDR1 and CDR2 were assigned from the germline V gene as SGHTA and FQGNSA. The CDR3 measures 15 amino acids from cysteine to phenylalanine. No coding sequence is recorded.